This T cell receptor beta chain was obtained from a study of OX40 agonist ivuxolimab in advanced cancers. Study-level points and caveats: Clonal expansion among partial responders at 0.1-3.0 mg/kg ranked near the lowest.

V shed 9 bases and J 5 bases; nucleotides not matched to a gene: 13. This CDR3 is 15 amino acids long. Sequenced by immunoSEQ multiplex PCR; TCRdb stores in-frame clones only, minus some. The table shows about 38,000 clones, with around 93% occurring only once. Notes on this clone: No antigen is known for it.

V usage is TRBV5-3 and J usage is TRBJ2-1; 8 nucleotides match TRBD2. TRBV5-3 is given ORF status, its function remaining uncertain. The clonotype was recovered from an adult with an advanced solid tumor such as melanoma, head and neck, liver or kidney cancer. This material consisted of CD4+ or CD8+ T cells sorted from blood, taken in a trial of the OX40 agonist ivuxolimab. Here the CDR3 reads CATPPLREEDNEQFF. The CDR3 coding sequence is TGTGCCACCCCGCCCCTGCGGGAGGAGGACAATGAGCAGTTCTTC.